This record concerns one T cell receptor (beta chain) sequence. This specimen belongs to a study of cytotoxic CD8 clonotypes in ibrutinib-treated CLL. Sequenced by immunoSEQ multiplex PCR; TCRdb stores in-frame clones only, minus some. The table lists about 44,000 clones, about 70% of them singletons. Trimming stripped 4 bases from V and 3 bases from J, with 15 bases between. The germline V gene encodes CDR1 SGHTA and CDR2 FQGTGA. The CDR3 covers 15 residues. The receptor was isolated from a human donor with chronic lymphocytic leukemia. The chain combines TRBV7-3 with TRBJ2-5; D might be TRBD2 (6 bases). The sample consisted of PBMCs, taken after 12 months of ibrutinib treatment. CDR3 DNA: TGTGCCAGCAGCTGGGGAGCGGGCCCCGAAGAGACCCAGTACTTC. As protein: CASSWGAGPEETQYF. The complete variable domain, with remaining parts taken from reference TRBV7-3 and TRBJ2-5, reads GAGVSQTPSNKVTEKGKYVELRCDPISGHTALYWYRQSLGQGPEFLIYFQGTGAADDSGLPNDRFFAVRPEGSVSTLKIQRTERGDSAVYLCASSWGAGPEETQYFGPGTRLLVL.